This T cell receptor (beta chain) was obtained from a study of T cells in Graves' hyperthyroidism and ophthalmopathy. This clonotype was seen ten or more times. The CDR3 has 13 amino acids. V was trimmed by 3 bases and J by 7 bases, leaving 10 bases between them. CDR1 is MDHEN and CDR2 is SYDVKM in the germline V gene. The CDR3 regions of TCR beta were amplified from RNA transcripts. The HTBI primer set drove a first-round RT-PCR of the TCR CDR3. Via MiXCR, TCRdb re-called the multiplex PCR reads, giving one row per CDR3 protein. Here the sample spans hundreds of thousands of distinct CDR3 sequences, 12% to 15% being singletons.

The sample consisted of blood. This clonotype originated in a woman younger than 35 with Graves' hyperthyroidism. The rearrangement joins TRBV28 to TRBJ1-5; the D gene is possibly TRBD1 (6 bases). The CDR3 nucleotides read TGTGCCAGCAGTTTTGACAGGAACCAGCCCCAGCATTTT. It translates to CASSFDRNQPQHF.